This T cell receptor beta chain was profiled in a study of T cell changes during pregnancy in multiple sclerosis. This clone is a singleton in its sample. Germline CDR1 MNHNS, CDR2 SASEGT. V was pared by 6 bases and J by 9 bases, with 14 bases between. The CDR3 totals 12 residues. Sequencing used immunoSEQ multiplex PCR; TCRdb keeps in-frame clones, though not all of them. This sample yields 40,000 to 50,000 clones, of which roughly nine tenths are seen a single time; roughly 1.2% belongs to the top ten. The sample consisted of CD4+ T cells from peripheral blood mononuclear cells, taken in the first trimester of pregnancy. The TCR comes from a female donor with multiple sclerosis, enrolled in a pregnancy study. The J gene is TRBJ1-1, the V gene TRBV6-1, with a tentative D call TRBD1 (5 bases). CDR3 DNA sequence: TGTGCCAGCAGCCTAGACAGTAAGCAAGCTTTCTTT. It yields the protein CASSLDSKQAFF.